This T cell receptor (beta chain) was sequenced during a study of T-cell reconstitution after alpha-beta-depleted transplantation in children. General study results and limits: Surviving thymic progenitors and recipient T cells were the source of high TCRbeta diversity at day 60 in some patients. Once a year had passed after transplant, T-cell counts and diversity came mostly from newly produced T cells. Several hundred expanded graft clones reportedly were the source of alpha-beta T cells about two months after transplant.

Remarks on this clonotype: The antigen is not known.

Germline V gene sequence: CDR1 SGHAT, CDR2 FQNNGV. The CDR3 is 14 residues long. Between the trimmed V and J ends, which lost 0 bases and 6 bases, there was a span of 11 bases. The authors prepared the TCRbeta library with unique molecular identifiers. TCRdb independently ran MiXCR on the PCR reads; one entry per CDR3 protein. Seen here are 450,000 to 600,000 distinct CDR3 sequences, 13% observed once, and the top ten hold around 2%. The chain links TRBV11-2 to TRBJ1-2, with D uncertain. The sample here was PBMCs, mostly from graft donor cells, taken 360 days after TCRalphabeta/CD19-depleted stem cell transplant. This sequence was found in a male patient younger than 18 who had a stem cell transplant for acute myeloid leukemia, so the T cells may come from the graft donor. For the CDR3, the DNA is TGTGCCAGCAGCTTAGATTTCTCAGGAAATGGCTACACCTTC. This gives the protein CASSLDFSGNGYTF.